This TCR beta chain was captured by sequencing in a study of siplizumab effects on memory and regulatory T cells. Sequencing used immunoSEQ multiplex PCR; TCRdb keeps in-frame clones, though not all of them. The sample yields fewer than 130,000 clones, 80% to 95% seen once. Germline lookup yields CDR1 SGHNT and CDR2 YENEEA. This CDR3 has 17 residues. The ends lost 5 bases at V and 0 bases at J; junction bases unmatched: 7. Sequences were obtained from CD4+ T cells sorted from blood. The sequence was obtained from a human donor in good health. The rearrangement joins TRBV11-3 to TRBJ2-1; 10 bases fit TRBD2. The CDR3 protein is CASSKFSGRSSYNEQFF. The DNA of the CDR3 is TGTGCCAGCAGCAAATTTAGCGGGAGGAGCTCCTACAATGAGCAGTTCTTC.